The source of this T cell receptor (beta chain) is a study of shared clonotypes between healthy human individuals. There are 15 residues in the CDR3. Germline CDR1 and CDR2: PRHDT and FYEKMQ (reference sequence). The V segment lost 4 bases and the J segment 9 bases; nucleotides outside the gene matches: 11. Data came from immunoSEQ multiplex PCR; TCRdb stores just in-frame clones and leaves some out. Of about 610,000 clones detected, approximately 97% appear once; the ten largest clones hold approximately 0.057%. The V gene is TRBV13, the J gene TRBJ2-1; 8 bases are a match to TRBD2. This TCR was recovered from a woman younger than 45 in good health. Sequencing was carried out using naive CD4+ T cells sorted from blood. Subset given: CD45RA+ positively selected. The CDR3 DNA is TGTGCCAGCAGCTCGCGGGAGGCCGGATGGTCTGAGCAGTTCTTC. Translating gives CASSSREAGWSEQFF. The whole variable domain, filled in from reference TRBV13 and TRBJ2-1, reads AAGVIQSPRHLIKEKRETATLKCYPIPRHDTVYWYQQGPGQDPQFLISFYEKMQSDKGSIPDRFSAQQFSDYHSELNMSSLELGDSALYFCASSSREAGWSEQFFGPGTRLTVL.